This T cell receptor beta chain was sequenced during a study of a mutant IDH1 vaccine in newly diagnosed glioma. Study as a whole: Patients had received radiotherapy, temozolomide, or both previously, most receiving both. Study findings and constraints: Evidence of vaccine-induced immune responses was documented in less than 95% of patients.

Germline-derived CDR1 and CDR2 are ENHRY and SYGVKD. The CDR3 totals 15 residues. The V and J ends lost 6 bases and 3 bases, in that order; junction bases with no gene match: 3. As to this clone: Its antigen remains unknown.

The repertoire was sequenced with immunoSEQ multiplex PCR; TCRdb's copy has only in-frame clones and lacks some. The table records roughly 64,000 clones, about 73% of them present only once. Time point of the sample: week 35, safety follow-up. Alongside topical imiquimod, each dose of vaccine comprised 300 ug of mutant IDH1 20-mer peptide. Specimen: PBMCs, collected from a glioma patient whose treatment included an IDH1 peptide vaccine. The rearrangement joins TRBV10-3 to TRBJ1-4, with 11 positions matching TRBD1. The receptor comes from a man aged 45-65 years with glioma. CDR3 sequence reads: CAIRGTGGPNEKLFF. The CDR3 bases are TGTGCCATCAGGGGGACAGGGGGGCCTAATGAAAAACTGTTTTTT.